This is a list of T cell receptor beta chains from one sample in a study of blood T cell repertoires in COVID-19. The method was immunoSEQ multiplex PCR; TCRdb's version includes in-frame clones alone and lacks a portion of them. The table lists about 250,000 clones, approximately 86% of them singletons. The sample was peripheral blood. The receptors derive from a man older than 75 with acute or convalescent COVID-19. Both conserved end residues are part of each CDR3. The order of the fields is clone size, J gene, V gene, CDR3 protein. Some rows have no size entry. The others give once, few or many, or a class for an expanded clone.

once,TRBJ2-1,TRBV7-9,CASSLADSYNEQFF
NA,TRBJ1-1,TRBV29-1,CSVGTTVEAFF
NA,TRBJ1-2,TRBV3-1/TRBV3-2,CASSQGSNGYTF
NA,TRBJ2-7,TRBV18,CASSPGLEAEQYF
once,TRBJ2-1,TRBV5-4,CASSLGQGHNEQFF
NA,TRBJ1-5,TRBV2,CASTQSRYSNQPQHF
NA,TRBJ2-7,TRBV19,CASNHRDRAYEQYF
NA,TRBJ2-1,TRBV7-2,CASSFQSGDLDEQFF
few,TRBJ2-3,TRBV15,CATSRLAGGTDTQYF
NA,TRBJ1-2,TRBV9,CASSVSGAANYGYTF
NA,TRBJ1-4,TRBV14,CASSLNHGEKLFF
NA,TRBJ1-1,TRBV9,CASSPQTGLNTEAFF
NA,TRBJ2-7,TRBV19,CATGTARTYEQYF
NA,TRBJ1-1,TRBV28,CASSPIWTGGDTEAFF
few,TRBJ1-5,TRBV6-1,CASSGRRVGVGNQPQHF
NA,TRBJ1-4,TRBV7-8,CASSLGSGKLFF
NA,TRBJ2-3,TRBV9,CASSSEGAADTQYF
NA,TRBJ2-5,TRBV12-5,CASGTARRGRETQYF
few,TRBJ1-2,TRBV12-3/TRBV12-4,CASGAAGVYGYTF
NA,TRBJ1-2,TRBV12-3/TRBV12-4,CASSSTGNYGYTF
few,TRBJ2-5,TRBV5-1,CASSLSPSQETQYF
NA,TRBJ2-7,TRBV5-4,CASSLDRFTYEQYF
once,TRBJ1-1,TRBV5-4,CASSLAPTGQREAFF
once,TRBJ1-2,TRBV6-5,CASRRDRTNYGYTF
NA,TRBJ1-2,TRBV5-4,CASSFRRGGYTF
NA,TRBJ2-5,TRBV2,CASRDRLAGEETQYF
NA,TRBJ1-6,TRBV6-2/TRBV6-3,CASSYGGDNSPLHF
many,TRBJ1-1,TRBV4-2,CASSQYPGQGNRAFF
NA,TRBJ2-2,TRBV9,CASSVDRGGVELFF
NA,TRBJ1-1,TRBV20-1,CSASPLAGPPEAFF
once,TRBJ2-2,TRBV3-1/TRBV3-2,CASSQLSVSGELFF
NA,TRBJ1-1,TRBV7-6,CASSLVARENTEAFF
NA,TRBJ1-2,TRBV7-9,CASSLSTGFLGYTF
NA,TRBJ2-3,TRBV7-7,CASSPGTSGATDTQYF
once,TRBJ2-7,TRBV5-1,CASSLRTSGSGYEQYF
NA,TRBJ1-6,TRBV7-9,CASSLQADSPLHF
NA,TRBJ1-1,TRBV6-5,CASRQGAWTEAFF
NA,TRBJ1-2,TRBV24-1,CATSDPGYGYTF
NA,TRBJ1-1,TRBV28,CASSTADSQVAFF
NA,TRBJ1-1,TRBV5-1,CASSASTANTEAFF
NA,TRBJ2-5,TRBV4-3,CASSQGKGETQYF
NA,TRBJ1-2,TRBV18,CASSPTTAGDYGYTF
NA,TRBJ1-1,TRBV5-4,CASSLGQTNTEAFF
NA,TRBJ2-7,TRBV19,CASSIVPGQAAYEQYF
NA,TRBJ1-6,TRBV4-2,CASSQLGQGSDSPLHF
NA,TRBJ2-1,TRBV6-5,CASQLAGENEQFF
NA,TRBJ2-1,TRBV5-1,CASSPRQGRSYNEQFF
NA,TRBJ1-1,TRBV29-1,CSVEVGQENTEAFF
NA,TRBJ1-2,TRBV18,CASSPRAGRDNYGYTF
once,TRBJ1-1,TRBV3-1/TRBV3-2,CASSYELAGAEAFF
NA,TRBJ1-5,TRBV20-1,CSASGRDYSNQPQHF
NA,TRBJ2-7,TRBV7-2,CASSPGLAGYEQYF
NA,TRBJ1-2,TRBV27,CASSPQAGTLANYGYTF
once,TRBJ2-2,TRBV3-1/TRBV3-2,CASSQGAYTGELFF
NA,TRBJ2-1,TRBV27,CASSSYPGQGVSNEQFF
NA,TRBJ2-2,TRBV9,CASSFRQDHTGELFF
few,TRBJ1-1,TRBV3-1/TRBV3-2,CASRGGTEAFF